This T cell receptor (beta chain) is from a study of naive and memory T cell subsets. The study, taken as a whole, reports: Naive repertoires, especially CD8, held a few larger clonotypes, possibly memory cells re-expressing CD45RA.

In germline, CDR1 is LGHNA, CDR2 YNFKEQ. Between the trimmed V and J ends, which lost 0 bases and 5 bases, there was a span of 14 bases. The CDR3 spans 17 residues. A note on this clonotype: Its target is not known.

The beta constant-region primer was an equimolar mix of two oligonucleotides covering TRBC1 and TRBC2. Ligated cDNA was amplified by four rounds of PCR with nested alpha and beta constant-region primers and SP2. Ligation attached a single-stranded oligonucleotide with a 12-nucleotide UMI and the SP2 primer to the cDNA 3' end. Via MiXCR, TCRdb re-called the UMI-ligation and nested PCR reads, giving one row per CDR3 protein. The sample lists more than 120,000 distinct CDR3 sequences, approximately 21% seen once, with around 0.63% in the top ten. This chain uses TRBV4-2 with TRBJ1-6; D uncertain. This TCR derives from a human donor in good health. The sample was naive CD8+ T cells from blood. CDR3 DNA sequence: TGTGCCAGCAGCCAAGATCAACACGAGACGGATAATTCACCCCTCCACTTT. Its translation: CASSQDQHETDNSPLHF.